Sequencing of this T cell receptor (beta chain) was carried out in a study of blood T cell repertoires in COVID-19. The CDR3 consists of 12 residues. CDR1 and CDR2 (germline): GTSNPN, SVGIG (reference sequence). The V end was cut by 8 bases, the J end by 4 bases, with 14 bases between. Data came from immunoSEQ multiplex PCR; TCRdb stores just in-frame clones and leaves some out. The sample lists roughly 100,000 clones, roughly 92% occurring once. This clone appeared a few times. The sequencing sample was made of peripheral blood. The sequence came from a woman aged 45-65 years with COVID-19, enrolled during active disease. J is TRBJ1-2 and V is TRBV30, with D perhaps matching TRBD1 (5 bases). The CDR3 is CAGTRDFYGYTF. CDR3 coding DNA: TGTGCCGGAACTAGGGACTTCTATGGCTACACCTTC. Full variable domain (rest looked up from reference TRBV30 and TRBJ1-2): SQTIHQWPATLVQPVGSPLSLECTVEGTSNPNLYWYRQAAGRGLQLLFYSVGIGQISSEVPQNLSASRPQDRQFILSSKKLLLSDSGFYLCAGTRDFYGYTFGSGTRLTVV.